This T cell receptor (beta chain) came from a study of shared clonotypes between healthy human individuals (dated by TCRdb to the early 2020s). A note on the overall study: The cohort included three men and a couple of women between 18 and 49 years of age. For each donor, three plates each were used for CD4 naive and CD4 memory, two plates were used for CD8 naive, and one plate was used for CD8 memory. To estimate repertoire size and how much clonotypes are shared between individuals, the study performed deep sequencing of blood TCR repertoires from roughly five healthy adults. Libraries were prepared and TCR repertoires were sequenced by different laboratories using diverse techniques, in order to increase sequencing depth and limit assay-specific biases. Per donor, leukapheresis produced somewhere between about 0.94 and 9 billion PBMCs.

Donors were healthy HIV-negative adults with no recently reported acute infections or vaccinations. Every donor was a Caucasian adult residing in Nashville, Tennessee, USA. CD4+ T cells were enriched by magnetic negative selection, after which naive cells were positively selected on CD45RA and the negative fraction was taken as the memory subset. Blood was collected by leukapheresis, and PBMCs were isolated by Ficoll-Histopaque density gradient centrifugation and then cryopreserved in liquid nitrogen vapor phase. Analytical flow cytometry was used to check the purity and quantity of each magnetically sorted T cell population. Genomic DNA was isolated from every sorted fraction and measured by UV absorbance on a Nanodrop 2000c. Via the germline V gene, CDR1 is SGHRS and CDR2 YFSETQ. For this chain, trimming is 0 bases at the V end and 1 base at the J end, and the number of junction bases without a gene match is 0. The CDR3 runs 16 amino acids, cysteine and phenylalanine included. Just CDR3 DNA is preserved here, 48 bases in frame from base 1.

Concerning this clone: It lacks a known antigen. Nothing much larger sits one base from this clone, and base qualities are not available. In the same sample, other DNA sequences code for this CDR3.

Using the deep immunoSEQ assay, TCR CDR3 regions were amplified from genomic DNA by multiplex PCR. For each cell subset, the extracted genomic DNA was distributed evenly across all wells of several immunoSEQ 96-well plates, and each plate served as one replicate. For sorted subsets, roughly 200 ng genomic DNA, equal to 30,000 or so T cell genomes, was loaded into each replicate PCR. Purified libraries were quantified with a Qubit 3.0 fluorometer, sized on a Bioanalyzer 2100, and re-quantified with the KAPA Library Quantification kit. Each immunoSEQ 96-well plate was sequenced on its own single-read 150-cycle Illumina NextSeq 550 flow cell. The study's own analysis went as follows. Because only junctional sequences without quality scores were contained in the immunoSEQ output, filtering matching that applied to full-length reads could not be performed. To assign V/J genes and CDR3, sequences were annotated against IMGT germline references using PyIR, a Python wrapper for IgBLAST v1.9. Reads were removed for weak V/J assignments (E-value above 1e-6), missing CDR3, stop codons, out-of-frame junctions, or ambiguous translated residues. V3J clonotypes were defined as sequences sharing the same inferred V gene, J gene, and CDR3 amino acid sequence. To compute the percentage overlap between repertoires, the number of shared unique clonotypes was divided by the size of the smaller repertoire. RTK rarefaction, the Chao1 estimator, and Recon v2.1 estimates of unobserved clonotypes were used to assess repertoire richness. For all TCRbeta clonotypes obtained by the gDNA method from a few donors, generation probabilities were computed with OLGA. This is the immuneACCESS table as TCRdb keeps it, with only in-frame sequences that have V and J called. A part of the clones is gone; compared with another copy, unresolved V genes explain less than half, and the rest is unexplained. The DNA gave D and trimming, while V, J and clone size come from that table. This sample holds under 1,100,000 clones; approximately 80% were observed only once. 0.6% to 0.7% of the sample rests with the top ten.

Points the paper makes about the study in general: Rarefaction of sorted-subset datasets indicated incomplete sequencing despite the large sequencing depth. Because the study included only a small number of donors, the genetic and exposure-history diversity represented was limited. Larger estimated clonotype richness was generally found for naive subsets than for memory subsets. Sampling was restricted to blood, and TCR repertoires in tissue are likely to differ from TCR repertoires in blood. Pairwise subsampling indicated that sequencing depth was expected to affect the degree of clonotype sharing among donors. Compared with non-shared clonotypes, the clonotypes found in all four sorted-subset donors had higher generation probabilities. About 5% of naive CD4, around 4% of naive CD8, 2.3% of memory CD4, and approximately 0.4% of memory CD8 clonotypes were shared across several donors.

The sequence links TRBV5-1 to TRBJ2-5, with 13 junctional bases fitting TRBD2. Sequenced material: memory CD4+ T cells from PBMCs. This specimen's cell subset or site label, interpreted: CD45RA-negative fraction. The clonotype comes from a man aged 18 to 29 in good health. Some clones in this sample may be carry-over from other donors' samples. The nucleotide sequence reads TGCGCCAGCAGCTTGGGACTAGCGGGAGGCCAAGAGACCCAGTACTTC. This encodes CASSLGLAGGQETQYF. The full variable domain, with segments outside the CDR3 supplied by the reference TRBV5-1 and TRBJ2-5 proteins, appears as KAGVTQTPRYLIKTRGQQVTLSCSPISGHRSVSWYQQTPGQGLQFLFEYFSETQRNKGNFPGRFSGRQFSNSRSEMNVSTLELGDSALYLCASSLGLAGGQETQYFGPGTRLLVL.